Shown below are 30 T cell receptor beta chains from a single sample sequenced in a study of beta chain features in type 1 diabetes. Study-level points and caveats: Type 1 diabetes patients had TCRB CDR3s that were shorter (moderately but significantly so) in all four CD4+ subsets.

What these receptors recognize is not known. Every bit of the isolated RNA underwent reverse transcription, so sequencing read expressed TCRB transcripts. The protocol was immunoSEQ multiplex PCR, while the TCRdb copy is restricted to in-frame clones and leaves out a portion. The sample carries roughly 340,000 clones, roughly an eighth recorded once. The sequencing sample was made of naive CD4+ T cells from blood. Receptor source: a woman aged 18-29 years with type 1 diabetes.

In its sample, this clone was seen a few times. This chain connects TRBV7-2 to TRBJ1-2, with D perhaps matching TRBD1 (6 bases). Germline-derived CDR1 and CDR2 are SGHTA and FQGNSA. V was clipped by 6 bases and J by 4 bases, with 21 bases between them. The CDR3 has 16 amino acids. CDR3 DNA sequence: TGTGCCAGCAGTCCAACTACAGGGTTAGGGTTCTATGGCTACACCTTC. This sequence encodes CASSPTTGLGFYGYTF.

The CDR3 DNA reads TGTGCCAGCAGCCGAACTCTGGACAGGGCGAACACTGAAGCTTTCTTT. Its translation is CASSRTLDRANTEAFF. The J gene is TRBJ1-1, the V gene TRBV4-2; 8 bases map to TRBD1. The CDR3 has 16 residues. V was pared by 4 bases and J by 1 base, with 8 bases of the junction left unmatched. The V gene's germline CDR1 is LGHNA and CDR2 YNFKEQ.

This sequence joins TRBV30 and TRBJ1-2; TRBD1 is a possible D gene (5 bases). Trimming shortened V by 1 base and J by 8 bases, and 14 bases separated the two germline ends. CDR1 is GTSNPN, CDR2 SVGIG, per germline (reference sequence). The CDR3 has 13 amino acids. The CDR3 nucleotides are TGTGCCTGGAGTGCACAATCGACAGAAGGCTACACCTTC. It specifies CAWSAQSTEGYTF.

This clone has more than one count but fewer than ten. The genes are TRBV7-9 and TRBJ2-7; D unresolved. The CDR3 is 14 residues long. Germline V gene lookup returns CDR1 SEHNR and CDR2 FQNEAQ (reference sequence). Trimming left V 2 bases short and J 4 bases short, with 12 bases between. CDR3 residues: CASSLTVLKYEQYF. The CDR3 nucleotides are TGTGCCAGCAGCTTAACGGTCTTAAAGTACGAGCAGTACTTC.

This clone was picked up a small number of times. This chain links TRBV29-1 with TRBJ2-2; D unresolved. The V and J ends lost 4 bases and 0 bases respectively, with 12 bases between them. CDR1 and CDR2 from the germline V gene are SQVTM and ANQGSEA. CDR3 length equals 15 residues. CDR3 in DNA: TGCAGCGTTGTTATTAACGGTCCGAACACCGGGGAGCTGTTTTTT. Its protein is CSVVINGPNTGELFF.

V is TRBV18 and J is TRBJ1-4; no firm D call. V lost 4 bases and J 3 bases, leaving 12 bases between the germline ends. The V gene's germline CDR1 is KGHSH and CDR2 LQKENI. This CDR3 is 15 amino acids long. DNA for the CDR3: TGTGCCAGCTCACTTGAATGGTCAGCTAATGAAAAACTGTTTTTT. This gives the protein CASSLEWSANEKLFF.

This clone appeared a few times. The CDR3 bases are TGCGCCAGCAGCCAACTAGTTACCGGGGAGCTGTTTTTT. Residues: CASSQLVTGELFF. The chain employs TRBV4-3 and TRBJ2-2; D is uncertain. The CDR3 length is 13 residues. V shed 2 bases and J shed 5 bases, with 6 bases lying between them. Germline V gives CDR1 LGHNA, CDR2 YSLEER.

The chain recombines TRBV30 with TRBJ1-2; D is undetermined. CDR3 length: 11 residues. Germline CDR1 is GTSNPN and CDR2 is SVGIG (reference sequence). Trimming pared 2 bases from V and 4 bases from J, leaving 5 bases between. CDR3 DNA: TGTGCCTGGAGTCCCCTCTATGGCTACACCTTC. Protein product: CAWSPLYGYTF.

CDR3 in amino acids: CASQGQAKNIQYF. The CDR3 DNA follows: TGTGCCAGCCAGGGGCAGGCCAAAAACATTCAGTACTTC. J is TRBJ2-4 and V is TRBV11-2, with a weak D call TRBD1 (6 bases). This CDR3 spans 13 amino acids. Trimming left V 8 bases short and J 1 base short, with 9 bases between. The germline gives CDR1 SGHAT, CDR2 FQNNGV.

This clone was recorded a few times. V gene TRBV30 combines with J gene TRBJ2-7, with 12 bases matching TRBD2. The germline V gene has CDR1 GTSNPN and CDR2 SVGIG (reference sequence). This CDR3 contains 15 residues. With 0 bases clipped from V and 5 bases from J, the junction kept 5 bases outside the gene matches. CDR3 region: CAWSVRTSGIDEQYF. CDR3 coding DNA: TGTGCCTGGAGTGTCCGGACTAGCGGGATCGACGAGCAGTACTTC.

This clone was observed a few times. Other DNA sequences in this specimen translate into the identical CDR3. The rearrangement uses TRBV30 and TRBJ1-5; 7 positions agree with TRBD1. The ends lost 3 bases at V and 2 bases at J; junction bases unmatched: 4. This CDR3 comprises 14 residues. The germline gives CDR1 GTSNPN, CDR2 SVGIG (reference sequence). The CDR3 sequence: CAWSRDRGNQPQHF. For the CDR3, the DNA is TGTGCCTGGAGCCGAGACAGGGGCAATCAGCCCCAGCATTTT.

This clone was seen only a few times. V usage is TRBV30 and J usage is TRBJ2-1; no clear D gene. Germline values: CDR1 GTSNPN, CDR2 SVGIG (reference sequence). The CDR3 has 12 amino acids. Trimming shortened V by 3 bases and J by 3 bases, and 6 bases separated the two germline ends. CDR3 in DNA: TGTGCCTGGAGGGCTTACTACAATGAGCAGTTCTTC. Translated: CAWRAYYNEQFF.

The chain couples TRBV11-2 to TRBJ2-5, with 7 bases identical to TRBD2. Germline lookup yields CDR1 SGHAT and CDR2 FQNNGV. The J segment lost 5 bases and the V segment lost 7 bases, leaving 10 bases of the junction unmatched. This CDR3 contains 14 residues. The CDR3 nucleotides read TGTGCCAGCACACTAGGACTAGTCTGGGAGACCCAGTACTTC. It is translated as CASTLGLVWETQYF.

The chain recombines TRBV5-1 with TRBJ1-2, with 7 positions matching TRBD1. Germline CDR1 reads SGHRS; CDR2 reads YFSETQ. This CDR3 has 13 residues. The V segment lost 4 bases and the J segment 4 bases; nucleotides outside the gene matches: 4. The CDR3 reads CASSADRAYGYTF. In DNA, the CDR3 is TGCGCCAGCAGCGCAGACAGGGCCTATGGCTACACCTTC.

This clone was counted between two and nine times. DNA of the CDR3: TGTGCCAGCAGTGGTCAGAATACCTATGGCTACACCTTC. Amino acids: CASSGQNTYGYTF. The V gene is TRBV6-1, the J gene TRBJ1-2; D unresolved. The V and J ends lost 4 bases and 4 bases respectively, with 10 bases between them. The CDR3 runs to 13 residues. The germline V gene has CDR1 MNHNS and CDR2 SASEGT.

This sequence joins TRBV4-1 and TRBJ1-1; D possibly corresponds to TRBD1 (6 bases). This CDR3 has 14 amino acids. In germline, CDR1 is MGHRA, CDR2 YSYEKL. V was shortened by 1 base and J by 5 bases, with 11 bases between the two germline ends. This CDR3 reads CASSQVQGRTEAFF. The CDR3 DNA sequence: TGCGCCAGCAGCCAAGTACAGGGAAGGACTGAAGCTTTCTTT.

This clone has only a few counts. The gene calls are TRBV7-2 and TRBJ2-1; no clear D. The CDR3 runs 11 residues. Looked up from germline, CDR1 is SGHTA and CDR2 is FQGNSA. Trimming left V 1 base short and J 13 bases short, with 8 bases between. The CDR3: CASSLELRQFF. The CDR3 DNA reads TGTGCCAGCAGCTTAGAACTCCGACAGTTCTTC.

This clone was detected a few times. This chain uses TRBV5-1 with TRBJ2-1; possibly TRBD2 for D (5 bases). The V gene lost 5 bases and the J gene lost 3 bases, with 12 bases spanning the gap. The CDR3 is 14 amino acids. Germline loops: CDR1 SGHRS, CDR2 YFSETQ. CDR3 protein: CASSSSSSYNEQFF. The CDR3 DNA reads as TGCGCCAGCAGTTCCTCTAGCAGCTACAATGAGCAGTTCTTC.

This clone was seen a handful of times. This chain links TRBV6-5 with TRBJ2-6; TRBD1 is a possible D gene (5 bases). This CDR3 has 14 amino acids. From germline, CDR1 is MNHEY and CDR2 SVGAGI. Trimming left V 8 bases short and J 0 bases short, with 8 bases between. The CDR3 protein is CASAQGSGANVLTF. Here the CDR3 DNA reads TGTGCCAGCGCTCAGGGCTCTGGGGCCAACGTCCTGACTTTC.

The V and J genes are TRBV5-1 and TRBJ1-4; D is unclear. Germline values: CDR1 SGHRS, CDR2 YFSETQ. The ends were cut back, 0 bases at V and 3 bases at J, with 15 bases in the middle. The CDR3 runs to 17 residues. CDR3 residues: CASSLGAGPGANEKLFF. CDR3 nucleotides: TGCGCCAGCAGCTTGGGGGCAGGCCCCGGGGCTAATGAAAAACTGTTTTTT.

This clone was counted only a few times. The chain employs TRBV19 and TRBJ2-7, with D possibly being TRBD1 (5 bases). Germline V gene sequence: CDR1 LNHDA, CDR2 SQIVND (reference sequence). V was clipped by 6 bases and J by 8 bases, with 11 bases between them. CDR3 length: 11 amino acids. CDR3 loop: CASRAGSQQYF. The CDR3 nucleotides are TGTGCCAGTAGAGCAGGGTCTCAGCAGTACTTC.

V is TRBV6-6 and J is TRBJ2-7; 13 positions match TRBD2. CDR1 and CDR2 from the germline V gene are MNHNY and SVGAGI (reference sequence). Unmatched junction bases numbered 7, after V lost 4 bases and J lost 4 bases. The CDR3 loop spans 16 amino acids. The CDR3 DNA reads as TGTGCCAGCAGTTTACTAGCGGGGGGGCAAGGATACGAGCAGTACTTC. Its protein product is CASSLLAGGQGYEQYF.

This clone was seen a handful of times. The rearrangement links TRBV7-4 to TRBJ1-2; D unresolved. V was clipped by 7 bases and J by 8 bases, with 8 bases between them. CDR1 is SGHVT, CDR2 SQSDAQ, per germline. This CDR3 region has 10 residues. This CDR3 is CASTPEGYTF. CDR3 DNA: TGTGCCAGCACCCCCGAGGGCTACACCTTC.

The DNA for the CDR3 is TGTGCCAGCAGCCAAAACGCAGGGGGTCATAATTCACCCCTCCACTTT. It encodes CASSQNAGGHNSPLHF. This chain links TRBV16 with TRBJ1-6; 7 bases are shared with TRBD1. This CDR3 is built from 16 residues. The V gene end was trimmed by 2 bases and the J gene end by 5 bases; junction bases not matched to a gene: 6. Germline V gene data show CDR1 as KGHSY and CDR2 as FQNENV. The full variable domain, with the rest looked up from reference TRBV16 and TRBJ1-6, is GEEVAQTPKHLVRGEGQKAKLYCAPIKGHSYVFWYQQVLKNEFKFLISFQNENVFDETGMPKERFSAKCLPNSPCSLEIQATKLEDSAVYFCASSQNAGGHNSPLHFGNGTRLTVT.

A few counts support this clone. This rearrangement joins TRBV2 to TRBJ1-1; D may be TRBD1 (5 bases). The CDR3 totals 15 residues. V shed 7 bases and J shed 5 bases, with 20 bases lying between them. The germline V gene encodes CDR1 SNHLY and CDR2 FYNNEI. CDR3 sequence: CASIEQGGLSTEAFF. DNA for the CDR3: TGTGCCAGCATAGAGCAGGGCGGCTTGAGTACTGAAGCTTTCTTT.

This clone was found a few times. CDR3 residues: CASSLDPSGIYNEQFF. The CDR3 DNA follows: TGCGCCAGCAGCTTGGACCCTAGCGGGATATACAATGAGCAGTTCTTC. The chain recombines TRBV5-1 with TRBJ2-1; TRBD2 matches at 9 bases. Germline lookup yields CDR1 SGHRS and CDR2 YFSETQ. CDR3 size: 16 residues. Trimming removed 0 bases from V and 4 bases from J; junction bases left unmatched: 5.

This clone was counted between two and nine times. This chain joins TRBV11-2 and TRBJ2-7; 7 positions agree with TRBD1. The CDR3 consists of 13 residues. Germline V gene data show CDR1 as SGHAT and CDR2 as FQNNGV. The trim removed 4 bases at V and 2 bases at J, leaving 2 bases unmatched. CDR3 sequence: CASSSTGTYEQYF. Written as DNA, the CDR3 is TGTGCCAGCAGCTCGACAGGGACCTACGAGCAGTACTTC.

This clone was seen more than once but under ten times. The chain employs TRBV6-5 and TRBJ2-7, with D maybe TRBD2 (6 bases). This CDR3 has 16 residues. Looked up from germline, CDR1 is MNHEY and CDR2 is SVGAGI. V was shortened by 0 bases and J by 0 bases, with 12 bases between the two germline ends. The CDR3 loop reads CASSYSTGGDSYEQYF. The CDR3 DNA reads as TGTGCCAGCAGTTACTCGACGGGCGGGGACTCCTACGAGCAGTACTTC.

The chain employs TRBV19 and TRBJ2-1, with D hard to call. The ends were cut back, 4 bases at V and 6 bases at J, with 7 bases in the middle. This CDR3 comprises 12 residues. Germline CDR1 reads LNHDA; CDR2 reads SQIVND (reference sequence). This CDR3 reads CASSNSRNEQFF. DNA of the CDR3: TGTGCCAGTAGTAACTCCCGCAATGAGCAGTTCTTC.

As for this clone: At the DNA level, this CDR3 is encoded by other sequences in the same sample as well. The rearrangement links TRBV18 to TRBJ2-7; D call uncertain. Germline lookup yields CDR1 KGHSH and CDR2 LQKENI. CDR3 length: 13 residues. The ends were cut back, 2 bases at V and 0 bases at J, with 5 bases in the middle. Here the CDR3 reads CASSPASSYEQYF. DNA of the CDR3: TGTGCCAGCTCACCAGCGAGCTCCTACGAGCAGTACTTC.